This T cell receptor (beta chain) was obtained from a study of control samples from healthy donors and cancer patients. CDR1 and CDR2 (germline): SQVTM, ANQGSEA. The CDR3 runs to 14 residues. Trimming cost V 6 bases and J 1 base; bases outside gene matches: 5. Method: immunoSEQ multiplex PCR; TCRdb's copy keeps in-frame clones and lacks some. The table records about 110,000 clones, roughly 90% of them present only once. The chain uses TRBV29-1 and TRBJ1-3, with 8 bases lining up with TRBD1. The TCR sequence derives from a woman aged 60 to 75 with lung cancer. The sequenced material came from PBMCs. Here the CDR3 reads CSVGQGVSGNTIYF. As DNA, the CDR3 is TGCAGCGTCGGACAGGGTGTTTCTGGAAACACCATATATTTT.